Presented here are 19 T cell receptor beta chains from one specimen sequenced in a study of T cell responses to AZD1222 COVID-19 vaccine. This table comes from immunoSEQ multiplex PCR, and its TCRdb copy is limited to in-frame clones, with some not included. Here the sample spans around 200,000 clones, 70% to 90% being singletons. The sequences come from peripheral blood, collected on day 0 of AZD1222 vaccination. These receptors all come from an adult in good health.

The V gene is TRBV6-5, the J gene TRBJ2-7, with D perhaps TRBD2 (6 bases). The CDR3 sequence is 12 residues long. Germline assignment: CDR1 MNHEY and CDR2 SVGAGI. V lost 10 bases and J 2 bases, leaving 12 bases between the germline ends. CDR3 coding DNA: TGTGCCATCGGCGGGAAAGCCTACGAGCAGTACTTC. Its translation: CAIGGKAYEQYF.

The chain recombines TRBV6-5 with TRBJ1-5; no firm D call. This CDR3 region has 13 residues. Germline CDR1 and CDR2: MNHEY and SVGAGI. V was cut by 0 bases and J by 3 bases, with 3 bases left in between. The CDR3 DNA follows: TGTGCCAGCAGTTACTCGGCCAATCAGCCCCAGCATTTT. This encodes CASSYSANQPQHF.

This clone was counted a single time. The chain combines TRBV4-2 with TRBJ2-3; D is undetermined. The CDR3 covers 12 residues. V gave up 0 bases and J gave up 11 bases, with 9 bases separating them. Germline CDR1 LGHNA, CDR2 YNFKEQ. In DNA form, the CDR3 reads TGTGCCAGCAGCCAAGAGGGCTATCAGCAGTATTTT. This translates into CASSQEGYQQYF.

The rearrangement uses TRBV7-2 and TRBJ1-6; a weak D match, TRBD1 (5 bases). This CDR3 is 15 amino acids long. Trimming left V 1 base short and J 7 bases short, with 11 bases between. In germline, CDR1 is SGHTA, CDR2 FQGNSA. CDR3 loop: CASSLDGAVNSPLHF. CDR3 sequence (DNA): TGTGCCAGCAGCTTAGACGGGGCAGTAAATTCACCCCTCCACTTT. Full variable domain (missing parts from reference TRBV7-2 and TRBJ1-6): GAGVSQSPSNKVTEKGKDVELRCDPISGHTALYWYRQSLGQGLEFLIYFQGNSAPDKSGLPSDRFSAERTGGSVSTLTIQRTQQEDSAVYLCASSLDGAVNSPLHFGNGTRLTVT.

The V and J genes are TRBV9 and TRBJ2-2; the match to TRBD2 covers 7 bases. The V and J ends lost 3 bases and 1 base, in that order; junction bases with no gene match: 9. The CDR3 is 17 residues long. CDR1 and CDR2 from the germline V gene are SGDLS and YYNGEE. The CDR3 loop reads CASSEPRLAENTGELFF. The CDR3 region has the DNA TGTGCCAGCAGCGAGCCCAGGCTAGCGGAGAACACCGGGGAGCTGTTTTTT. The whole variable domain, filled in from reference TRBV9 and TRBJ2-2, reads DSGVTQTPKHLITATGQRVTLRCSPRSGDLSVYWYQQSLDQGLQFLIQYYNGEERAKGNILERFSAQQFPDLHSELNLSSLELGDSALYFCASSEPRLAENTGELFFGEGSRLTVL.

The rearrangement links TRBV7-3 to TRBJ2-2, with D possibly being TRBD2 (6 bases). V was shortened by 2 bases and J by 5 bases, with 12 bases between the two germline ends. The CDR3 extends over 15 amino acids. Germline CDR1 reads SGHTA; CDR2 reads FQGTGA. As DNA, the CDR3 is TGTGCCAGCAGCTTATTCGGGGGTTATACCGGGGAGCTGTTTTTT. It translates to CASSLFGGYTGELFF.

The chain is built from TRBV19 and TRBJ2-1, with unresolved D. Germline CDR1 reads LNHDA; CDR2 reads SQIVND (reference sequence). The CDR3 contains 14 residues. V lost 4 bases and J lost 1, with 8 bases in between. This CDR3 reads CASSRQASYNEQFF. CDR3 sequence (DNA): TGTGCCAGTAGTAGGCAGGCTTCCTACAATGAGCAGTTCTTC.

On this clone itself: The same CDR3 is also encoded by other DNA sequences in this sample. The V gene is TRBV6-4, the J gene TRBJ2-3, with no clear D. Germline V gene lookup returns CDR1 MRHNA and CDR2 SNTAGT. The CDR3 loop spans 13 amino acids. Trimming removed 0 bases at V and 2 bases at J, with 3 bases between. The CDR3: CASSDSTTDTQYF. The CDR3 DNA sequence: TGTGCCAGCAGTGACTCAACCACAGATACGCAGTATTTT.

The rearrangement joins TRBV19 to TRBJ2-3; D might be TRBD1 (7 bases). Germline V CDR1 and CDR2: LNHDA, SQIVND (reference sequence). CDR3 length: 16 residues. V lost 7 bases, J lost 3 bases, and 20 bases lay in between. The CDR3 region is CASTPQMAGGTDTQYF. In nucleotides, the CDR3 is TGTGCCAGTACCCCCCAGATGGCAGGGGGGACAGATACGCAGTATTTT.

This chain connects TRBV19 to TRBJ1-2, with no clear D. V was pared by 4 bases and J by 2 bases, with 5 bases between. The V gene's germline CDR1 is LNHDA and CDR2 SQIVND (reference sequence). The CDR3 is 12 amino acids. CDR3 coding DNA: TGTGCCAGTAGTAATGGGAACTATGGCTACACCTTC. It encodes CASSNGNYGYTF. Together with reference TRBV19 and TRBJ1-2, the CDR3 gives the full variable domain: DGGITQSPKYLFRKEGQNVTLSCEQNLNHDAMYWYRQDPGQGLRLIYYSQIVNDFQKGDIAEGYSVSREKKESFPLTVTSAQKNPTAFYLCASSNGNYGYTFGSGTRLTVV.

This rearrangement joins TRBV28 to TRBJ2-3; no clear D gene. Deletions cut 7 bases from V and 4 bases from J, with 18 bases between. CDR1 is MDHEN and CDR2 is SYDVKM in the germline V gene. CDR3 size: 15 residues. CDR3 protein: CASTSDPLFADTQYF. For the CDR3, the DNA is TGTGCCAGCACCTCGGATCCCCTTTTCGCAGATACGCAGTATTTT.

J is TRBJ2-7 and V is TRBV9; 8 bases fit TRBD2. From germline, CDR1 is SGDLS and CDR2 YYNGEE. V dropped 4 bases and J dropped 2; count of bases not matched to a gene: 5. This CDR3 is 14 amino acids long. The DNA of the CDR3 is TGTGCCAGCAGCCCAGCGGGGGCCACCTACGAGCAGTACTTC. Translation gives CASSPAGATYEQYF. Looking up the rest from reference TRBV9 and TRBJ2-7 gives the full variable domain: DSGVTQTPKHLITATGQRVTLRCSPRSGDLSVYWYQQSLDQGLQFLIQYYNGEERAKGNILERFSAQQFPDLHSELNLSSLELGDSALYFCASSPAGATYEQYFGPGTRLTVT.

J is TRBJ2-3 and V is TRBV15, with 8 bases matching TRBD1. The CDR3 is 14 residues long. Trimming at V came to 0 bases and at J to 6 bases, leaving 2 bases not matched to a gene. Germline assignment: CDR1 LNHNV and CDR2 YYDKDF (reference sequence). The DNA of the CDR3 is TGTGCCACCAGCAGAGATGACAGGGGTGATACGCAGTATTTT. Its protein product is CATSRDDRGDTQYF. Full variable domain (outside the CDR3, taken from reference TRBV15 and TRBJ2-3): DAMVIQNPRYQVTQFGKPVTLSCSQTLNHNVMYWYQQKSSQAPKLLFHYYDKDFNNEADTPDNFQSRRPNTSFCFLDIRSPGLGDTAMYLCATSRDDRGDTQYFGPGTRLTVL.

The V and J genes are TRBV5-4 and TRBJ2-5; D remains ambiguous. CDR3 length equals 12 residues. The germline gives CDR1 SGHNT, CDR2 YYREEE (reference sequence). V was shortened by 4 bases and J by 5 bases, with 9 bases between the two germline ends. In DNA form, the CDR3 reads TGTGCCAGCAGCCTGTCCGGGGAGACCCAGTACTTC. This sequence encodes CASSLSGETQYF.

The CDR3 region has the DNA TGTGCCAGCAGTTATGGGACTAGCGGCCAAGAGACCCAGTACTTC. Its protein product is CASSYGTSGQETQYF. The rearrangement uses TRBV27 and TRBJ2-5; TRBD2 agrees at 11 bases. CDR1 is MNHEY, CDR2 SMNVEV, per germline (reference sequence). V gave up 4 bases and J gave up 1 base; unmatched junction bases: 2. The CDR3 is 15 amino acids.

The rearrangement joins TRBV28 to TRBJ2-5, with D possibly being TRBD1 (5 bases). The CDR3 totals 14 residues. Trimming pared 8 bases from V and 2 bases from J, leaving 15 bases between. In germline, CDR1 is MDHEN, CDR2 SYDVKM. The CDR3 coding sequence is TGTGCCAGCGGAATACGGACATTTCAAGAGACCCAGTACTTC. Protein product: CASGIRTFQETQYF. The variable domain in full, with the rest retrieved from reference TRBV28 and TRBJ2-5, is DVKVTQSSRYLVKRTGEKVFLECVQDMDHENMFWYRQDPGLGLRLIYFSYDVKMKEKGDIPEGYSVSREKKERFSLILESASTNQTSMYLCASGIRTFQETQYFGPGTRLLVL.

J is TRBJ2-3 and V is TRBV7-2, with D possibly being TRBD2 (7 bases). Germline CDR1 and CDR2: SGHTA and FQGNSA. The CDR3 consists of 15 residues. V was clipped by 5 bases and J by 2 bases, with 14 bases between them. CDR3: CASSLGGGITDTQYF. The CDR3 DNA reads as TGTGCCAGCAGCCTAGGCGGGGGCATCACAGATACGCAGTATTTT.

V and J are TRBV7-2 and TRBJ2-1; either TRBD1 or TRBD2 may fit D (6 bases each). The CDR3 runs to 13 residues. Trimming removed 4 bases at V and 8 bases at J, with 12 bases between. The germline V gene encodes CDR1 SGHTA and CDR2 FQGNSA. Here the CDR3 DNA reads TGTGCCAGCAGCTGGAGGGGGTTAGATGAGCAGTTCTTC. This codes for CASSWRGLDEQFF. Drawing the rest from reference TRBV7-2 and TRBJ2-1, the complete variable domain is GAGVSQSPSNKVTEKGKDVELRCDPISGHTALYWYRQSLGQGLEFLIYFQGNSAPDKSGLPSDRFSAERTGGSVSTLTIQRTQQEDSAVYLCASSWRGLDEQFFGPGTRLTVL.

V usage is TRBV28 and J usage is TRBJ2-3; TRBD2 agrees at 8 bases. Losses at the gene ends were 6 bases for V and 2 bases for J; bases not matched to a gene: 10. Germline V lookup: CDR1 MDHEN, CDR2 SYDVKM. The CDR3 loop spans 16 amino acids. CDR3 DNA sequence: TGTGCCAGCAGGCCTAGCGGGTACCGCGTCACAGATACGCAGTATTTT. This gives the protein CASRPSGYRVTDTQYF. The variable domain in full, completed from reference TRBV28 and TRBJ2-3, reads DVKVTQSSRYLVKRTGEKVFLECVQDMDHENMFWYRQDPGLGLRLIYFSYDVKMKEKGDIPEGYSVSREKKERFSLILESASTNQTSMYLCASRPSGYRVTDTQYFGPGTRLTVL.